Described below is a single TCR beta chain sequence and its context. The CDR3 has 12 amino acids. V shed 8 bases and J shed 3 bases, with 13 bases lying between them. Germline CDR1 SQVTM, CDR2 ANQGSEA. The source of the sample is a study of early T cells in non-severe SARS-CoV-2 infection. TCRdb called the 5' RACE reads again in MiXCR, with one record for every CDR3 protein. Counted here are approximately 56,000 distinct CDR3 sequences, roughly 10% occurring once; the ten biggest clones make up over 5%. This clonotype was sampled from an adult who was a healthcare worker with PCR-confirmed SARS-CoV-2 infection or an uninfected control (not recorded which). V and J are TRBV29-1 and TRBJ1-1; no reliable D call. Sequenced material: whole blood. The CDR3 DNA sequence: TGCAGCACATCTCCGGGGTACACTGAAGCTTTCTTT. It specifies CSTSPGYTEAFF.